The 14 T cell receptor beta chains below come from one sample, sequenced in a study of pediatric ulcerative colitis. This table comes from immunoSEQ multiplex PCR, and its TCRdb copy is limited to in-frame clones, with some not included. The table shows about 4,300 clones, with around 90% occurring only once. Material for sequencing was blood. The receptor source for this set is a boy between 10 and 17 years old who was a control in a study of pediatric ulcerative colitis.

This sequence joins TRBV5-4 and TRBJ1-4; maybe TRBD1 (6 bases). Trimming took off 0 bases at V and 6 bases at J, with 15 bases between the two ends. Germline V gene data show CDR1 as SGHNT and CDR2 as YYREEE (reference sequence). CDR3 size: 16 residues. The chain's CDR3 is CASSLVPGVGDEKLFF. The CDR3 nucleotides read TGTGCCAGCAGCTTGGTGCCAGGGGTAGGAGATGAAAAACTGTTTTTT.

CDR3 amino acids: CSAVPARGLFFTEAFF. CDR3 DNA: TGCAGCGCCGTACCGGCCAGGGGGCTATTTTTCACTGAAGCTTTCTTT. This chain connects TRBV29-1 to TRBJ1-1, with 8 nucleotides matching TRBD1. CDR1 is SQVTM, CDR2 ANQGSEA, per germline. The V segment lost 7 bases and the J segment 4 bases; nucleotides outside the gene matches: 17. The CDR3 spans 16 residues.

J is TRBJ2-7 and V is TRBV5-6, with D maybe TRBD2 (5 bases). This CDR3 is 14 amino acids long. Germline V lookup: CDR1 SGHDT, CDR2 YYEEEE. V lost 4 bases, J lost 5 bases, and 16 bases lay in between. This CDR3 is CASSTKREVNEQYF. CDR3 in DNA: TGTGCCAGCAGCACGAAACGGGAAGTCAACGAGCAGTACTTC.

The V and J genes are TRBV7-9 and TRBJ1-1, with D perhaps matching TRBD1 (5 bases). V was trimmed by 4 bases and J by 6 bases, leaving 15 bases between them. This CDR3 is 14 amino acids long. Germline V CDR1 and CDR2: SEHNR, FQNEAQ (reference sequence). CDR3 nucleotides: TGTGCCAGCAGCTCAGGGACCCCCAGATCTGAAGCTTTCTTT. Translated, it gives CASSSGTPRSEAFF.

The chain couples TRBV9 to TRBJ2-7; 11 nucleotides match TRBD2. Germline-derived CDR1 and CDR2 are SGDLS and YYNGEE. The trim removed 3 bases at V and 4 bases at J, leaving 6 bases unmatched. The CDR3 is 15 residues long. CDR3 sequence: CASSATSGSGYEQYF. CDR3 DNA sequence: TGTGCCAGCAGCGCTACTAGCGGGAGTGGGTACGAGCAGTACTTC.

This sequence joins TRBV2 and TRBJ2-1, with TRBD2 matching 12 bases. Unmatched junction bases numbered 7, after V lost 7 bases and J lost 0 bases. The CDR3 is 17 residues long. The germline V gene has CDR1 SNHLY and CDR2 FYNNEI. The CDR3, as DNA: TGTGCCAGCAAGGGACTAGCGGGCGTCAGCTCCTACAATGAGCAGTTCTTC. Residues: CASKGLAGVSSYNEQFF.

The chain couples TRBV29-1 to TRBJ2-1; D may be TRBD1 or TRBD2 (7 bases each). The CDR3 has 15 amino acids. Germline V lookup: CDR1 SQVTM, CDR2 ANQGSEA. Trimming left V 2 bases short and J 7 bases short, with 18 bases between. The CDR3 region is CSVEPPPGGDNEQFF. Here the CDR3 DNA reads TGCAGCGTTGAACCCCCGCCAGGGGGGGATAATGAGCAGTTCTTC.

The V and J genes are TRBV4-1 and TRBJ1-5; unclear D gene. Germline V gene sequence: CDR1 MGHRA, CDR2 YSYEKL. There are 16 residues in the CDR3. V was trimmed by 4 bases and J by 0 bases, leaving 13 bases between them. CDR3 region: CASSRKPGLSNQPQHF. The CDR3 nucleotides are TGCGCCAGCAGCCGAAAACCCGGACTTAGCAATCAGCCCCAGCATTTT.

CDR3 nucleotides: TGTGCCAGCAGCCCTCGCTTTTTAGGACTAGCGGGAGACGAGCAGTACTTC. Its protein is CASSPRFLGLAGDEQYF. The J gene is TRBJ2-7, the V gene TRBV28; 13 bases agree with TRBD2. V was pared by 6 bases and J by 5 bases, with 13 bases of the junction left unmatched. The CDR3 runs 17 residues. Germline V CDR1 and CDR2: MDHEN, SYDVKM.

The chain combines TRBV7-3 with TRBJ2-6, with TRBD1 as a possible D gene (6 bases). CDR3 length: 16 residues. Germline V gene data show CDR1 as SGHTA and CDR2 as FQGTGA. Trimming removed 5 bases at V and 4 bases at J, with 15 bases between. The CDR3 is CASSVQSGVGANVLTF. As DNA, the CDR3 is TGTGCCAGCAGCGTCCAGTCAGGGGTCGGGGCCAACGTCCTGACTTTC. Supplemented by reference TRBV7-3 and TRBJ2-6, the full variable domain reads GAGVSQTPSNKVTEKGKYVELRCDPISGHTALYWYRQSLGQGPEFLIYFQGTGAADDSGLPNDRFFAVRPEGSVSTLKIQRTERGDSAVYLCASSVQSGVGANVLTFGAGSRLTVL.

This chain's CDR3 is CASSLSWTGYGYTF. The DNA of the CDR3 is TGTGCCAGCAGCTTATCCTGGACGGGCTATGGCTACACCTTC. The chain is built from TRBV7-8 and TRBJ1-2, with D uncertain. This CDR3 contains 14 residues. Germline CDR1 reads SGHVS; CDR2 reads FQNEAQ. V was pared by 2 bases and J by 4 bases, with 11 bases between. The whole variable domain, remainder taken from reference TRBV7-8 and TRBJ1-2, is GAGVSQSPRYKVAKRGQDVALRCDPISGHVSLFWYQQALGQGPEFLTYFQNEAQLDKSGLPSDRFFAERPEGSVSTLKIQRTQQEDSAVYLCASSLSWTGYGYTFGSGTRLTVV.

V and J are TRBV5-1 and TRBJ2-2; D is possibly TRBD2 (5 bases). Trimming stripped 0 bases from V and 1 base from J, with 22 bases between. There are 20 residues in the CDR3. The germline V gene encodes CDR1 SGHRS and CDR2 YFSETQ. The chain's CDR3 is CASSLAKVDWLRWNTGELFF. In DNA, the CDR3 is TGCGCCAGCAGCTTGGCCAAAGTGGACTGGCTGAGATGGAACACCGGGGAGCTGTTTTTT. Together with reference TRBV5-1 and TRBJ2-2, the CDR3 gives the full variable domain: KAGVTQTPRYLIKTRGQQVTLSCSPISGHRSVSWYQQTPGQGLQFLFEYFSETQRNKGNFPGRFSGRQFSNSRSEMNVSTLELGDSALYLCASSLAKVDWLRWNTGELFFGEGSRLTVL.

This clone was counted once. The chain recombines TRBV9 with TRBJ2-1; D is possibly TRBD2 (7 bases). This CDR3 comprises 15 residues. Trimming removed 0 bases from V and 9 bases from J, with 16 bases in between. Germline V gene data show CDR1 as SGDLS and CDR2 as YYNGEE. CDR3 coding DNA: TGTGCCAGCAGCGTAGGCGGGGGCACCCCCATTGAGCAGTTCTTC. It translates to CASSVGGGTPIEQFF.

V and J are TRBV29-1 and TRBJ1-1; weak D call: TRBD1 (6 bases). CDR1 and CDR2 (germline): SQVTM, ANQGSEA. The CDR3 sequence is 12 residues long. The V gene lost 4 bases and the J gene lost 5 bases, with 11 bases spanning the gap. The CDR3 is CSVGQGRTEAFF. The DNA for the CDR3 is TGCAGCGTTGGGCAGGGGCGGACTGAAGCTTTCTTT.